One and the same sample provided the 24 T cell receptor beta chains below, sequenced in a study of molecular identifiers for immune sequencing clone quantification. TCRdb recomputed calls from the PCR reads with MiXCR, one row per CDR3 protein. Of 50,000 to 65,000 distinct CDR3 sequences in the sample, under 30% are singletons; the top ten hold approximately 1.9%. The sample consisted of naive CD8+ T cells from blood, with Jurkat cell RNA spiked in. Subset defined: FACS-sorted CD8+CD4-CCR7+CD45RA+ naive T cells. The source is a human donor in good health. Some libraries in this study had Jurkat cell RNA spiked in.

In this sample, this clonotype turned up many times. The chain links TRBV13 to TRBJ2-4, with 9 nucleotides matching TRBD2. V gave up 2 bases and J gave up 9 bases; unmatched junction bases: 5. The length of the CDR3 is 14 residues. In germline, CDR1 is PRHDT, CDR2 FYEKMQ (reference sequence). This CDR3 is CASSLQTSGGIQYF. Here the CDR3 DNA reads TGTGCCAGCAGCTTACAGACTAGCGGTGGCATTCAGTACTTC. Full variable domain (missing parts from reference TRBV13 and TRBJ2-4): AAGVIQSPRHLIKEKRETATLKCYPIPRHDTVYWYQQGPGQDPQFLISFYEKMQSDKGSIPDRFSAQQFSDYHSELNMSSLELGDSALYFCASSLQTSGGIQYFGAGTRLSVL.

This clonotype has ten or more counts. The chain couples TRBV5-6 to TRBJ2-7; 9 bases are shared with TRBD1. Unmatched junction bases numbered 8, after V lost 4 bases and J lost 0 bases. The germline V gene encodes CDR1 SGHDT and CDR2 YYEEEE. CDR3 length equals 16 residues. The CDR3 is CASSQRTGADSYEQYF. The CDR3 DNA reads TGTGCCAGCAGCCAGCGGACAGGGGCCGACTCCTACGAGCAGTACTTC.

This clonotype was detected ten times or more. The genes are TRBV14 and TRBJ2-7; D uncertain. This CDR3 spans 14 amino acids. Per the germline V gene, CDR1 is SGHDN and CDR2 is FVKESK. Deletions cut 0 bases from V and 3 bases from J, with 9 bases between. CDR3 residues: CASSQDQNFYEQYF. In DNA form, the CDR3 reads TGTGCCAGCAGCCAAGATCAGAACTTCTACGAGCAGTACTTC.

This clonotype has a handful of counts. Relative to the germline gene, one junction end is altered; a read error may explain this. The chain recombines TRBV28 with TRBJ2-6; a weak D match, TRBD1 (5 bases). CDR1 and CDR2 from the germline V gene are MDHEN and SYDVKM. The CDR3 consists of 17 residues. CDR3 sequence: CASSLPGHYSGADVLTF. CDR3 in DNA: TGTGCCAGCAGTTTGCCGGGCCACTACTCTGGGGCCGACGTCCTGACTTTC.

There are many counts of this clonotype. The chain carries TRBV5-8 and TRBJ2-3; 12 nucleotides match TRBD2. CDR3 length equals 16 residues. CDR1 is SGHTS and CDR2 is YDEGEE in the germline V gene. The junction had 12 bases not matched to a gene; V was cut back by 10 bases and J by 3 bases. The CDR3 spells CAGGPSGGAPTDTQYF. Here the CDR3 DNA reads TGTGCCGGAGGACCTAGCGGGGGGGCGCCGACAGATACGCAGTATTTT.

This clonotype was seen ten or more times. The chain joins TRBV6-2 or TRBV6-3 to TRBJ2-3; 12 positions match TRBD2. The V gene's germline CDR1 is MNHEY and CDR2 SVGEGT. The CDR3 runs 16 residues. V was clipped by 6 bases and J by 5 bases; unmatched bases: 9. The CDR3 DNA follows: TGTGCCAGCAGCCAACTAGCGGGGGGTCTAGGAGATACGCAGTATTTT. This codes for CASSQLAGGLGDTQYF.

On this clonotype itself: This may stem from a read error, because a much larger clone lies one nucleotide away. The chain recombines TRBV7-9 with TRBJ2-3; the D is unclear. Germline CDR1 SEHNR, CDR2 FQNEAQ (reference sequence). Trimming cost V 5 bases and J 3 bases, with 6 bases left between them. This CDR3 comprises 12 residues. CDR3 sequence (DNA): TGTGCCAGCAGCCACCGGACAGATACGCAGTATTTT. It is translated as CASSHRTDTQYF. The entire variable domain, with the rest obtained from reference TRBV7-9 and TRBJ2-3, is as follows: DTGVSQNPRHKITKRGQNVTFRCDPISEHNRLYWYRQTLGQGPEFLTYFQNEAQLEKSRLLSDRFSAERPKGSFSTLEIQRTEQGDSAMYLCASSHRTDTQYFGPGTRLTVL.

The sample holds many counts of this clonotype. The chain joins TRBV7-2 to TRBJ2-3; TRBD2 might be the D (5 bases). The CDR3 runs to 17 residues. V lost 2 bases and J 2 bases, leaving 17 bases between the germline ends. Germline V gene sequence: CDR1 SGHTA, CDR2 FQGNSA. CDR3 residues: CASSLSWRTGDTDTQYF. In DNA form, the CDR3 reads TGTGCCAGCAGCTTAAGTTGGCGAACCGGGGACACAGATACGCAGTATTTT. The whole variable domain, filled in from reference TRBV7-2 and TRBJ2-3, reads GAGVSQSPSNKVTEKGKDVELRCDPISGHTALYWYRQSLGQGLEFLIYFQGNSAPDKSGLPSDRFSAERTGGSVSTLTIQRTQQEDSAVYLCASSLSWRTGDTDTQYFGPGTRLTVL.

Regarding this clonotype: Possible read error: a much larger clone is one base away. The V and J genes are TRBV7-9 and TRBJ2-5; TRBD1 matches 9 bases. Germline CDR1 and CDR2: SEHNR and FQNEAQ (reference sequence). This CDR3 contains 13 residues. The trim removed 8 bases at V and 4 bases at J, leaving 5 bases unmatched. CDR3 nucleotide sequence: TGTGCCAGCGTAAAGACAGGGGGAGAGACCCAGTACTTC. This gives the protein CASVKTGGETQYF.

This clonotype was picked up many times. This CDR3 reads CASSLPEGTEAFF. The DNA of the CDR3 is TGTGCCAGCAGCTTACCTGAGGGCACTGAAGCTTTCTTT. The chain joins TRBV13 to TRBJ1-1; D is ambiguous. Germline V gene lookup returns CDR1 PRHDT and CDR2 FYEKMQ (reference sequence). V was pared by 2 bases and J by 4 bases, with 8 bases between. The CDR3 length is 13 residues. Using reference TRBV13 and TRBJ1-1 for the parts outside the CDR3, the full variable domain is AAGVIQSPRHLIKEKRETATLKCYPIPRHDTVYWYQQGPGQDPQFLISFYEKMQSDKGSIPDRFSAQQFSDYHSELNMSSLELGDSALYFCASSLPEGTEAFFGQGTRLTVV.

Regarding this clonotype: Since a much larger clone is just one base distant, this may be a read error. The gene calls are TRBV12-3 or TRBV12-4 and TRBJ2-6; D gene unclear. The CDR3 loop spans 13 amino acids. CDR3 coding DNA: TGTGCCAGCGGCGCCTCTCGGGCCAACGTCCTGACTTTC. Protein product: CASGASRANVLTF.

On this clonotype: A read error may be the cause here, since a much bigger clone is one base away. The genes are TRBV7-9 and TRBJ2-2, with 7 bases fitting TRBD2. The CDR3 is made up of 16 amino acids. The V and J ends lost 5 bases and 9 bases, in that order; junction bases with no gene match: 15. Germline assignment: CDR1 SEHNR and CDR2 FQNEAQ (reference sequence). DNA of the CDR3: TGTGCCAGCAGCCACCCCCCTAGCGGAACCTCCCGGGAGCTGTTTTTT. Translation gives CASSHPPSGTSRELFF. The full variable domain, rest sourced from reference TRBV7-9 and TRBJ2-2, is DTGVSQNPRHKITKRGQNVTFRCDPISEHNRLYWYRQTLGQGPEFLTYFQNEAQLEKSRLLSDRFSAERPKGSFSTLEIQRTEQGDSAMYLCASSHPPSGTSRELFFGEGSRLTVL.

In its sample, this clonotype is medium-sized (0.01 to 0.1%). The chain couples TRBV7-2 to TRBJ2-3, with 11 positions matching TRBD2. The CDR3 is 16 residues long. V was clipped by 4 bases and J by 2 bases; unmatched bases: 5. Germline V gives CDR1 SGHTA, CDR2 FQGNSA. CDR3 sequence (DNA): TGTGCCAGCAGCTGGGGGACTAGCGGCGACACAGATACGCAGTATTTT. Protein product: CASSWGTSGDTDTQYF.

The CDR3 sequence: CASSPDRDTEAFF. CDR3 DNA sequence: TGCGCCAGCAGCCCAGACAGGGACACTGAAGCTTTCTTT. The chain couples TRBV4-1 to TRBJ1-1, with 7 positions matching TRBD1. Germline V gene sequence: CDR1 MGHRA, CDR2 YSYEKL. The CDR3 is made up of 13 amino acids. V dropped 4 bases and J dropped 3; count of bases not matched to a gene: 2.

This clonotype was counted ten times or more. The J gene is TRBJ2-7, the V gene TRBV25-1; TRBD1 aligns across 7 bases. CDR1 is MGHDK, CDR2 SYGVNS, per germline. This CDR3 region has 14 residues. J gave up 2 bases and V 5 bases, and 6 bases lay outside the gene matches. CDR3 DNA: TGTGCCAGCAGTCTGCAGGGGGTCGCCTACGAGCAGTACTTC. Encoded protein: CASSLQGVAYEQYF.

This clonotype was counted ten times or more. The genes are TRBV20-1 and TRBJ2-7; D may match TRBD1 or TRBD2 (5 bases each). Germline V gene lookup returns CDR1 DFQATT and CDR2 SNEGSKA (reference sequence). This CDR3 is built from 13 residues. V gave up 5 bases and J gave up 0 bases, with 11 bases separating them. The CDR3: CSAEPGSSYEQYF. In nucleotides, the CDR3 is TGCAGTGCTGAGCCAGGGAGCTCCTACGAGCAGTACTTC.

This clonotype appeared once. A much larger clone differs by one base, so this may be a read error. The chain carries TRBV29-1 and TRBJ1-5; TRBD1 is a possible D gene (6 bases). The CDR3 has 12 amino acids. The germline V gene has CDR1 SQVTM and CDR2 ANQGSEA. CDR3 in amino acids: CSVVGDNRPQHF. DNA for the CDR3: TGCAGCGTTGTGGGGGACAATCGGCCCCAGCATTTT.

This clonotype was observed many times. V and J are TRBV9 and TRBJ2-2, with D tentatively TRBD1 (7 bases). Germline V lookup: CDR1 SGDLS, CDR2 YYNGEE. The CDR3 loop spans 15 amino acids. The ends were cut back, 3 bases at V and 5 bases at J, with 14 bases in the middle. This chain's CDR3 is CASSDLAGGTGELFF. For the CDR3, the DNA is TGTGCCAGCAGCGACTTGGCAGGGGGGACCGGGGAGCTGTTTTTT.

This clonotype was observed once. Just one base apart from a much larger clone, this may be a read error. The V call is TRBV30, the J call TRBJ2-3; 9 bases map to TRBD2. CDR1 and CDR2 from the germline V gene are GTSNPN and SVGIG (reference sequence). V shed 0 bases, J shed 8 bases, and the junction held 9 bases outside the gene matches. There are 15 residues in the CDR3. The CDR3 loop is CAWSVGSGSAGTQYF. The DNA for the CDR3 is TGTGCCTGGAGTGTGGGTAGCGGGAGCGCAGGTACGCAGTATTTT.

In its sample, this clonotype ranks as medium-sized. The rearrangement links TRBV7-9 to TRBJ2-1; D might be TRBD2 (5 bases). From germline, CDR1 is SEHNR and CDR2 FQNEAQ (reference sequence). The V end was cut by 6 bases, the J end by 2 bases, with 11 bases between. The CDR3 sequence is 14 residues long. The CDR3 reads CASRRTATYNEQFF. CDR3 sequence (DNA): TGTGCCAGCAGGAGGACTGCTACCTACAATGAGCAGTTCTTC. The whole variable domain, remainder taken from reference TRBV7-9 and TRBJ2-1, is DTGVSQNPRHKITKRGQNVTFRCDPISEHNRLYWYRQTLGQGPEFLTYFQNEAQLEKSRLLSDRFSAERPKGSFSTLEIQRTEQGDSAMYLCASRRTATYNEQFFGPGTRLTVL.

The sample holds many counts of this clonotype. The genes are TRBV28 and TRBJ2-5; 8 bases are shared with TRBD2. Germline values: CDR1 MDHEN, CDR2 SYDVKM. The V and J ends lost 5 bases and 4 bases, in that order; junction bases with no gene match: 3. The CDR3 is made up of 13 amino acids. Here the CDR3 DNA reads TGTGCCAGCAGTATGACTAGCGCAGAGACCCAGTACTTC. As protein: CASSMTSAETQYF.

This clonotype has only a few counts. This rearrangement joins TRBV7-6 to TRBJ2-7; no clear D. The CDR3 runs to 13 residues. The germline V gene encodes CDR1 SGHVS and CDR2 FNYEAQ. Trimming removed 1 base from V and 5 bases from J, with 9 bases in between. The CDR3 is CASSLGVGHEQYF. The CDR3 bases are TGTGCCAGCAGCTTAGGGGTAGGGCACGAGCAGTACTTC.

In the case of this clonotype: A clone one base away is much larger, so this may be a read error. The chain carries TRBV7-2 and TRBJ1-1; D gene ambiguous. The V end lost 8 bases, the J end lost 0 bases, and 10 bases lay between the germline ends. The CDR3 consists of 13 residues. Germline values: CDR1 SGHTA, CDR2 FQGNSA. The CDR3 bases are TGTGCCAGCCGCGCCCCCATGAACACTGAAGCTTTCTTT. It encodes CASRAPMNTEAFF. The variable domain in full, with the rest retrieved from reference TRBV7-2 and TRBJ1-1, is GAGVSQSPSNKVTEKGKDVELRCDPISGHTALYWYRQSLGQGLEFLIYFQGNSAPDKSGLPSDRFSAERTGGSVSTLTIQRTQQEDSAVYLCASRAPMNTEAFFGQGTRLTVV.

Concerning this clonotype itself: Sequence at one end of the junction differs from germline and may be a read error. CDR3 residues: CARSVGDRDTYEPYF. The CDR3 bases are TGTGCCAGGAGTGTAGGGGACAGGGACACCTACGAGCCGTACTTC. This sequence joins TRBV30 and TRBJ2-7; 9 bases fit TRBD1. The germline gives CDR1 GTSNPN, CDR2 SVGIG (reference sequence). The CDR3 runs 15 residues.